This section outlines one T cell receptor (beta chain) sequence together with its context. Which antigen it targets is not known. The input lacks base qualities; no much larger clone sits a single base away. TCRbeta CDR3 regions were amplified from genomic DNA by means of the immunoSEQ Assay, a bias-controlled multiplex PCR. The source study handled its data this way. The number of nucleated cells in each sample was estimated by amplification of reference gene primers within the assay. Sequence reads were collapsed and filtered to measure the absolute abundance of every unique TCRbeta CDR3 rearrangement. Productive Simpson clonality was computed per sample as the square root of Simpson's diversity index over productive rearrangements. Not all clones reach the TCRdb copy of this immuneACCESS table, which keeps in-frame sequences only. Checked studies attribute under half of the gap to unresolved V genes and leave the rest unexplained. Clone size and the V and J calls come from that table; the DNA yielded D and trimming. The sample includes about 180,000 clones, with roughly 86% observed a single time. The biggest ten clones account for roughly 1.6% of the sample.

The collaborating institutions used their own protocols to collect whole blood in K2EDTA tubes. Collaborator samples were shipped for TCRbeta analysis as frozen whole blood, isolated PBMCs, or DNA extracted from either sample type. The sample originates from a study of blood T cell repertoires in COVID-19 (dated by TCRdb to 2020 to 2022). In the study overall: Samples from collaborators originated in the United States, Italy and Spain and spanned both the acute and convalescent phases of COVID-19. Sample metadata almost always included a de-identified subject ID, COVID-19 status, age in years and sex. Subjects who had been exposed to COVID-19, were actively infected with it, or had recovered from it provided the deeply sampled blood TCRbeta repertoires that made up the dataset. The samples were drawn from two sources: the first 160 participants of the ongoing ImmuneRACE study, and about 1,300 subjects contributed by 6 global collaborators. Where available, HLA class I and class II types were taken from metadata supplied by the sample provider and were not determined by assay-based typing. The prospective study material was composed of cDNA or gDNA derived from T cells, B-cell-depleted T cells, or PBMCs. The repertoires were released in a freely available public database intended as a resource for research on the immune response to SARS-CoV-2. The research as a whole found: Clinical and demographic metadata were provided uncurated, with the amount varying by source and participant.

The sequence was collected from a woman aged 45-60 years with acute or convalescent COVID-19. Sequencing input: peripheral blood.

The nucleotide sequence reads as follows: TGTGCCAGCAGCGCGGACAGAAATAATTCACCCCTCCACTTT. Translated, it reads CASSADRNNSPLHF. The rearrangement combines TRBV9 with TRBJ1-6; perhaps TRBD1 is the D gene, with 6 bases matching. Spanning cysteine to phenylalanine, the CDR3 consists of 14 amino acids. The kept DNA is CDR3 alone, 42 bases in frame from the first base. V and J lose 3 bases and 5 bases, and a span of 9 bases separates them. The germline V gene sets CDR1 to SGDLS and CDR2 to YYNGEE.